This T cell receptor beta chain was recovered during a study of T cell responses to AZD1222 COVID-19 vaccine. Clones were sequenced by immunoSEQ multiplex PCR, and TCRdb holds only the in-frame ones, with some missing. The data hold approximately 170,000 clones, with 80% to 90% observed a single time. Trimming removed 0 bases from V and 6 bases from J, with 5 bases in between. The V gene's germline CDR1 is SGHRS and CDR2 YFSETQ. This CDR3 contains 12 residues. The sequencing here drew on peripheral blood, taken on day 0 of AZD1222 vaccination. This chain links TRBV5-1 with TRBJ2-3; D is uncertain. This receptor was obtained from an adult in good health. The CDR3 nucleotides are TGCGCCAGCAGCTTGGCCGTGGATACGCAGTATTTT. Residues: CASSLAVDTQYF.